The T cell receptor beta chain described here comes from a study of T cell responses to AZD1222 COVID-19 vaccine. Germline V gene lookup returns CDR1 SQVTM and CDR2 ANQGSEA. V was trimmed by 4 bases and J by 0 bases, leaving 9 bases between them. The CDR3 is 13 residues long. To note about this clone: The antigen is undetermined.

Study-wide results and caveats: Donors in the cohort were predominantly white British and more often female, and clonal diversity was possibly underestimated. As reported, nearly half of all spike-specific TCRs target variant regions that are unmutated.

Data came from immunoSEQ multiplex PCR; TCRdb stores just in-frame clones and leaves some out. Of about 120,000 clones in the sample, 70% to 90% were seen once. The specimen comprised peripheral blood, sampled on day 0 of AZD1222 vaccination. V is TRBV29-1 and J is TRBJ1-1, with D uncertain. This TCR was recovered from an adult in good health. The CDR3 nucleotides read TGCAGCGTTGGAGGGCGGATGAACACTGAAGCTTTCTTT. It encodes CSVGGRMNTEAFF.